These 17 T cell receptor beta chains originate from one sample sequenced in a study of blood T cell repertoires in COVID-19. Assay used: immunoSEQ multiplex PCR; TCRdb lists only in-frame clones, some missing. Among 40,000 or so clones listed, just over 85% were seen once. Sequencing was performed on peripheral blood. The receptors derive from a man in his forties with active COVID-19.

The gene calls are TRBV6-6 and TRBJ1-1; 9 nucleotides agree with TRBD1. The CDR3 is made up of 14 amino acids. Losses at the gene ends were 6 bases for V and 5 bases for J; bases not matched to a gene: 7. CDR1 and CDR2 (germline): MNHNY, SVGAGI (reference sequence). This chain's CDR3 is CASRGGTGRTEAFF. In DNA, the CDR3 is TGTGCCAGCAGGGGGGGGACAGGGAGGACTGAAGCTTTCTTT.

The chain combines TRBV6-5 with TRBJ2-2; D is unresolved. In germline, CDR1 is MNHEY, CDR2 SVGAGI. This CDR3 region has 13 residues. The germline V and J ends were trimmed by 2 bases and 4 bases, with 5 bases remaining between them. The CDR3 sequence: CASSYDSTGELFF. The CDR3 DNA follows: TGTGCCAGCAGTTACGACTCCACCGGGGAGCTGTTTTTT.

By its share, this clone is medium-sized. V is TRBV6-2 or TRBV6-3 and J is TRBJ1-6, with 7 bases aligning to TRBD1. After removal of 4 bases from V and 7 bases from J, the junction contained 10 bases not matched to a gene. CDR1 is MNHEY and CDR2 is SVGEGT in the germline V gene. This CDR3 comprises 16 residues. The CDR3 loop reads CASSSAGQSQNSPLHF. The CDR3 DNA is TGTGCCAGCAGTTCTGCGGGACAGAGCCAGAATTCACCCCTCCACTTT.

This chain connects TRBV20-1 to TRBJ2-1; a weak D match, TRBD2 (6 bases). The V and J ends lost 3 bases and 5 bases respectively, with 14 bases between them. Germline V gives CDR1 DFQATT, CDR2 SNEGSKA (reference sequence). CDR3 length: 14 amino acids. CDR3 protein: CSASPAGYHNEQFF. CDR3 nucleotide sequence: TGCAGTGCTAGTCCCGCGGGGTATCACAATGAGCAGTTCTTC.

This clone was found once. The V and J genes are TRBV15 and TRBJ2-7; tentatively, D is TRBD2 (6 bases). V lost 5 bases and J lost 0, with 11 bases in between. This CDR3 has 14 amino acids. Germline lookup yields CDR1 LNHNV and CDR2 YYDKDF (reference sequence). The CDR3 reads CATSARESSYEQYF. CDR3 DNA: TGTGCCACCAGCGCCCGGGAGAGCTCCTACGAGCAGTACTTC. The complete variable domain, with remaining parts taken from reference TRBV15 and TRBJ2-7, reads DAMVIQNPRYQVTQFGKPVTLSCSQTLNHNVMYWYQQKSSQAPKLLFHYYDKDFNNEADTPDNFQSRRPNTSFCFLDIRSPGLGDTAMYLCATSARESSYEQYFGPGTRLTVT.

This sequence joins TRBV9 and TRBJ2-7; D might be TRBD2 (6 bases). The CDR3 contains 13 residues. Germline V lookup: CDR1 SGDLS, CDR2 YYNGEE. V was shortened by 0 bases and J by 5 bases, with 9 bases between the two germline ends. CDR3 in DNA: TGTGCCAGCAGCGTAGCCGGGGGAGACGAGCAGTACTTC. It codes for CASSVAGGDEQYF.

The chain recombines TRBV28 with TRBJ2-1, with 8 bases that match TRBD2. The CDR3 length is 15 residues. Germline trimming cut 6 bases from V and 2 bases from J; bases unmatched to any gene: 6. CDR1 is MDHEN, CDR2 SYDVKM, per germline. CDR3 region: CASRFTSGPYNEQFF. In nucleotides, the CDR3 is TGTGCCAGCAGGTTCACTAGCGGCCCCTACAATGAGCAGTTCTTC.

The chain is built from TRBV5-1 and TRBJ2-1, with TRBD2 matching over 10 bases. There are 16 residues in the CDR3. With 4 bases clipped from V and 4 bases from J, the junction kept 8 bases outside the gene matches. Germline V gene data show CDR1 as SGHRS and CDR2 as YFSETQ. DNA for the CDR3: TGCGCCAGCAGCCCCCCCCTAGCGGGAGTTTACAATGAGCAGTTCTTC. This codes for CASSPPLAGVYNEQFF.

V is TRBV7-2 and J is TRBJ2-3; TRBD2 matches at 9 bases. The J segment lost 3 bases and the V segment lost 1 base, leaving 2 bases of the junction unmatched. Germline values: CDR1 SGHTA, CDR2 FQGNSA. CDR3 length: 15 residues. The CDR3 DNA reads as TGTGCCAGCAGCTTAGGTAGCGGGAGTACAGATACGCAGTATTTT. Its translation: CASSLGSGSTDTQYF.

V gene TRBV10-1 combines with J gene TRBJ2-3; D gene unclear. Germline loops: CDR1 WNHNN, CDR2 SYGVQD (reference sequence). The CDR3 length is 15 residues. V was cut by 0 bases and J by 6 bases, with 13 bases left in between. This chain's CDR3 is CASSESARLVDTQYF. The CDR3 bases are TGCGCCAGCAGTGAGTCAGCACGTTTAGTCGATACGCAGTATTTT.

This clone turned up a few times. J is TRBJ2-7 and V is TRBV10-1, with 7 bases matching TRBD2. The germline V gene encodes CDR1 WNHNN and CDR2 SYGVQD (reference sequence). The CDR3 covers 16 residues. With 5 bases clipped from V and 4 bases from J, the junction kept 14 bases outside the gene matches. This chain's CDR3 is CASSKQRDALGYEQYF. The CDR3 DNA follows: TGCGCCAGCAGTAAACAGCGGGACGCCCTAGGGTACGAGCAGTACTTC.

The gene calls are TRBV27 and TRBJ1-6, with a tentative D call TRBD1 (5 bases). V lost 7 bases and J lost 5, with 15 bases in between. From germline, CDR1 is MNHEY and CDR2 SMNVEV (reference sequence). The length of the CDR3 is 15 residues. For the CDR3, the DNA is TGTGCCAGCACCCCCTCATGGGGCGATAATTCACCCCTCCACTTT. Amino acid sequence: CASTPSWGDNSPLHF.

In DNA form, the CDR3 reads TGTGCCAGCAGGCTCTTGGGCGGGGGGAACACCGGGGAGCTGTTTTTT. Amino acid sequence: CASRLLGGGNTGELFF. The chain uses TRBV11-2 and TRBJ2-2; TRBD2 aligns across 7 bases. Per the germline V gene, CDR1 is SGHAT and CDR2 is FQNNGV. This CDR3 has 16 amino acids. V was pared by 6 bases and J by 1 base, with 8 bases of the junction left unmatched.

This clone is deemed medium-sized. The chain employs TRBV28 and TRBJ1-2, with D possibly being TRBD1 (5 bases). Trimming cost V 6 bases and J 8 bases, with 19 bases left between them. In germline, CDR1 is MDHEN, CDR2 SYDVKM. The CDR3 is 14 amino acids. CDR3 amino acids: CASSPPRLTGGYTF. As DNA, the CDR3 is TGTGCCAGCAGCCCTCCCCGGTTAACAGGAGGCTACACCTTC.

This clone has just one count. V is TRBV30 and J is TRBJ1-6; D not resolved. Trimming removed 7 bases from V and 7 bases from J, with 14 bases in between. CDR1 and CDR2 (germline): GTSNPN, SVGIG (reference sequence). The CDR3 is 13 residues long. The CDR3 nucleotides are TGTGCCTCCGGGATATTGGGGAATTCACCCCTCCACTTT. This sequence encodes CASGILGNSPLHF.

The rearrangement uses TRBV30 and TRBJ1-1; TRBD1 matches 7 bases. The CDR3 spans 13 residues. V lost 2 bases to trimming and J lost 4 bases; unmatched junction nucleotides: 4. Germline V gene lookup returns CDR1 GTSNPN and CDR2 SVGIG (reference sequence). In DNA form, the CDR3 reads TGTGCCTGGAGTACAGGGGTCGGCACTGAAGCTTTCTTT. Its translation: CAWSTGVGTEAFF.

This chain links TRBV4-2 with TRBJ2-1; 11 nucleotides align to TRBD2. V shed 8 bases, J shed 8 bases, and the junction held 14 bases outside the gene matches. CDR3 length: 16 amino acids. Germline CDR1 LGHNA, CDR2 YNFKEQ. In nucleotides, the CDR3 is TGTGCCAGCGGAATCGGTACTAGCGGGAGTAGAGATGAGCAGTTCTTC. Amino acids: CASGIGTSGSRDEQFF.